The next 8 T cell receptor beta chains were all read from a single sample in a study of blood T cell repertoires in COVID-19. Using immunoSEQ multiplex PCR, the repertoire was profiled, and TCRdb retains in-frame clones only, with some absent. The data show about 250,000 clones, under 90% seen once. Sequenced: PBMCs or T cells enriched from blood (not recorded which). The origin of the receptors is a middle-aged man who had recovered from COVID-19.

The sample holds one count of this clone. CDR3 sequence reads: CASTPGQSYEQYF. As DNA, the CDR3 is TGTGCCAGCACCCCGGGACAGAGCTACGAGCAGTACTTC. V and J are TRBV28 and TRBJ2-7; 7 bases align to TRBD1. V was pared by 7 bases and J by 3 bases, with 6 bases of the junction left unmatched. The V gene's germline CDR1 is MDHEN and CDR2 SYDVKM. There are 13 residues in the CDR3.

The chain carries TRBV27 and TRBJ2-7; TRBD2 agrees at 7 bases. CDR1 and CDR2 from the germline V gene are MNHEY and SMNVEV (reference sequence). CDR3 length: 13 amino acids. Trimming removed 6 bases from V and 7 bases from J; junction bases left unmatched: 9. The CDR3 sequence is CASRGGGGREQYF. As DNA, the CDR3 is TGTGCCAGCAGGGGTGGGGGAGGGAGAGAGCAGTACTTC.

The V and J genes are TRBV2 and TRBJ2-2, with D uncertain. In germline, CDR1 is SNHLY, CDR2 FYNNEI. V lost 7 bases, J lost 4 bases, and 13 bases lay in between. The CDR3 sequence is 14 residues long. The CDR3 DNA sequence: TGTGCCAGCACCGTGCGAAAAAGCACCGGGGAGCTGTTTTTT. It translates to CASTVRKSTGELFF.

CDR3 loop: CASSEAMMSGGVGDNQPQHF. In nucleotides, the CDR3 is TGTGCCAGCAGTGAAGCTATGATGAGTGGGGGGGTAGGGGACAATCAGCCCCAGCATTTT. The chain couples TRBV6-1 to TRBJ1-5; possible D gene TRBD1, 5 bases. CDR3 length: 20 residues. Deletions cut 0 bases from V and 3 bases from J, with 24 bases between. Germline values: CDR1 MNHNS, CDR2 SASEGT.

V usage is TRBV9 and J usage is TRBJ2-2; D ambiguous. Looked up from germline, CDR1 is SGDLS and CDR2 is YYNGEE. V was trimmed by 5 bases and J by 6 bases, leaving 11 bases between them. The CDR3 is 13 residues long. CDR3 DNA: TGTGCCAGCAGTCCACTTCCCCCCGGGGAGCTGTTTTTT. Its protein is CASSPLPPGELFF.

V usage is TRBV2 and J usage is TRBJ2-7; 8 nucleotides match TRBD2. Germline V gives CDR1 SNHLY, CDR2 FYNNEI. V lost 5 bases, J lost 8 bases, and 14 bases stayed unmatched. CDR3 size: 15 residues. The CDR3 protein is CASSPSGRGAVKQYF. DNA of the CDR3: TGTGCCAGCAGTCCCTCCGGGAGGGGGGCAGTGAAGCAGTACTTC.

The chain combines TRBV12-5 with TRBJ2-1; 9 bases fit TRBD1. CDR1 and CDR2 from the germline V gene are LGHNT and FRNRAP. The CDR3 sequence is 18 residues long. The V gene end was trimmed by 2 bases and the J gene end by 4 bases; junction bases not matched to a gene: 12. The CDR3 loop is CASGLSSSGQGRYNEQFF. CDR3 sequence (DNA): TGTGCTAGTGGTTTGTCCTCGTCTGGACAGGGGCGTTACAATGAGCAGTTCTTC.

The V gene is TRBV27, the J gene TRBJ1-5, with D perhaps TRBD1 (5 bases). The germline V gene encodes CDR1 MNHEY and CDR2 SMNVEV (reference sequence). V was pared by 7 bases and J by 9 bases, with 13 bases between. The CDR3 runs 12 residues. The CDR3 region is CASITLGGPQHF. DNA of the CDR3: TGTGCCAGCATTACACTGGGGGGGCCCCAGCATTTT.